These T cell receptor beta chains were read from a single sample in a study of CD8+ T cells in alopecia areata. The assay was immunoSEQ multiplex PCR, and TCRdb's table has in-frame clones only and misses some. The data contain about 160,000 clones, about three fifths of them singletons. The material sequenced was CD4+ T cells sorted from blood, taken at week 4, from a patient treated with tofacitinib. These receptors were obtained from a human donor with alopecia areata. Each CDR3 is given with its conserved first and last residue. A D gene is named only where the DNA matches it firmly. Expanded clones get a size class; other rows say once, few or many, or leave the size out.

TRBV25-1	17	.	TRBJ1-6	.	TGTGCCAGCAGTGATCCCACACAGGGCTCCTATAATTCACCCCTCCACTTT	CASSDPTQGSYNSPLHF
TRBV5-4	15	.	TRBJ1-2	.	TGTGCCAGCAGCTTCCCTCCAAGGGATAGGAGGGGCTACACCTTC	CASSFPPRDRRGYTF
TRBV19	14	TRBD1	TRBJ1-6	few	TGTGCCAGTAGTATCACAGGGGATAATTCACCCCTCCACTTT	CASSITGDNSPLHF
TRBV5-6	13	.	TRBJ2-5	.	TGTGCCAGCAGCTTCCCCGGGTTGGAGACCCAGTACTTC	CASSFPGLETQYF
TRBV12-5	14	.	TRBJ1-6	.	TGTGCTAGTGGTTTCCAGGGTCGCAATTCACCCCTCCACTTT	CASGFQGRNSPLHF
TRBV4-1	14	TRBD1	TRBJ1-5	few	TGCGCCAGCAGCCAACAAGACAGGGATCAGCCCCAGCATTTT	CASSQQDRDQPQHF
TRBV7-3	13	.	TRBJ1-2	.	TGTGCCAGCAGCTTTCGGGAGGGTCATGGCTACACCTTC	CASSFREGHGYTF
TRBV10-3	14	.	TRBJ2-1	few	TGTGCCATCAGCCCTGATTGGAGCTACAATGAGCAGTTCTTC	CAISPDWSYNEQFF
TRBV29-1	12	.	TRBJ2-5	.	TGCAGCGTTAGGACAGAGGTTTGGACCCAGTACTTC	CSVRTEVWTQYF
TRBV29-1	13	.	TRBJ2-1	.	TGCAGCGAGACAGAGAGCTCCTACAATGAGCAGTTCTTC	CSETESSYNEQFF
TRBV30	11	.	TRBJ2-5	.	TGTGCCTGGAGCGCCAGGGAGACCCAGTACTTC	CAWSARETQYF
TRBV27	13	.	TRBJ2-7	few	TGTGCCAGCGCCGGGACACGAAGTTACGAGCAGTACTTC	CASAGTRSYEQYF
TRBV19	12	.	TRBJ1-2	once	TGTGCCAGTAGTATACTCACTGGTGGCTACACCTTC	CASSILTGGYTF
TRBV7-3	13	.	TRBJ1-1	.	TGTGCCAGCAGCTCCCGGGACAACACTGAAGCTTTCTTT	CASSSRDNTEAFF
TRBV5-1	15	TRBD1	TRBJ1-6	.	TGCGCCAGCAGCCATCGGACAGGGCCAGATTCACCCCTCCACTTT	CASSHRTGPDSPLHF
TRBV30	13	.	TRBJ1-1	.	TGTGCCTGGAGTTGGGGTGCGAACACTGAAGCTTTCTTT	CAWSWGANTEAFF
TRBV5-1	13	.	TRBJ2-2	.	TGCGCCAGCAGCTTGGAGTGGACCGGGGAGCTGTTTTTT	CASSLEWTGELFF
TRBV7-9	16	TRBD1	TRBJ2-7	.	TGTGCCAGCAGCCCCCAATTGGGACAGCGAAACTACGAGCAGTACTTC	CASSPQLGQRNYEQYF
TRBV4-3	13	.	TRBJ1-2	few	TGCGCCAGCAGCCAAGAGGCAAAGGGTGGCTACACCTTC	CASSQEAKGGYTF
TRBV5-4	13	.	TRBJ2-3	.	TGTGCCAGCAGCTTTCCCTCCACAGATACGCAGTATTTT	CASSFPSTDTQYF
TRBV30	15	.	TRBJ1-2	.	TGTGCCTGGAGTGAGCACACGGGGGGCTGGTATGGCTACACCTTC	CAWSEHTGGWYGYTF
TRBV30	14	.	TRBJ1-4	.	TGTGCCTGGAGTAATGGGAGACTAATAGAAAAACTGTTTTTT	CAWSNGRLIEKLFF
TRBV30	13	.	TRBJ1-2	.	TGTGCCTGGAGTGTAAGCCAACGGGGCGGCTACACCTTC	CAWSVSQRGGYTF
TRBV27	16	.	TRBJ2-7	few	TGTGCCAGTCGCAGTCTGCAAGTTGGAAGTTCCTACGAGCAGTACTTC	CASRSLQVGSSYEQYF
TRBV30	12	TRBD1	TRBJ1-2	.	TGTGCCTGGAGTCAAAGGGGGCAAGGCTACACCTTC	CAWSQRGQGYTF
TRBV29-1	12	.	TRBJ1-2	.	TGCAGCGTTGAAGGTGGGCGGGTGGACTACACCTTC	CSVEGGRVDYTF
TRBV5-1	14	.	TRBJ2-7	.	TGCGCCAGCAGCTTGGCAGGTAGCTCCTACGAGCAGTACTTC	CASSLAGSSYEQYF
TRBV4-3	15	TRBD2	TRBJ2-7	.	TGCGCCAGCAGCCAGGTAGCGGGGGGGCGTTCCGAGCAGTACTTC	CASSQVAGGRSEQYF
TRBV5-1	14	.	TRBJ1-1	.	TGCGCCAGCGGCATGACAGGTATGAACACTGAAGCTTTCTTT	CASGMTGMNTEAFF
TRBV20-1	11	.	TRBJ2-5	.	TGCAGTGCTAGAGATTTGGAGACCCAGTACTTC	CSARDLETQYF
TRBV30	13	.	TRBJ1-1	.	TGTGCCTGGAGCAGGGACCTGAACACTGAAGCTTTCTTT	CAWSRDLNTEAFF
TRBV6-6	12	.	TRBJ2-3	.	TGTGCCAGCAGTTACTCGATTGATACGCAGTATTTT	CASSYSIDTQYF
TRBV29-1	13	.	TRBJ2-3	few	TGCAGCGTTGAAGTTGATAGCACAGATACGCAGTATTTT	CSVEVDSTDTQYF
TRBV29-1	14	TRBD1	TRBJ2-4	.	TGCAGCGCATTCGGGGGACAGGGAGGAAACATTCAGTACTTC	CSAFGGQGGNIQYF
TRBV23-1	15	.	TRBJ1-4	.	TGCGCCAGCAGTCAATCGGTCGAATTAAGGCGGAAACTGTTTTTT	CASSQSVELRRKLFF
TRBV30	18	TRBD2	TRBJ2-1	.	TGTGCCTGGAGTGACCCTAGCGGGGGACCTCTATCCTACAATGAGCAGTTCTTC	CAWSDPSGGPLSYNEQFF
TRBV6-1	17	.	TRBJ2-2	.	TGTGCCAGCAGTGAACTCCCGGGGAGTAAGAACACCGGGGAGCTGTTTTTT	CASSELPGSKNTGELFF
TRBV5-4	14	.	TRBJ2-5	.	TGTGCCGCAGCTGGAGGGGGGCCGAGGGAGACCCAGTACTTC	CAAAGGGPRETQYF
TRBV2	14	TRBD1	TRBJ2-7	few	TGTGCCAGCAGTCACCGGGACAGAGTTTACGAGCAGTACTTC	CASSHRDRVYEQYF
TRBV30	13	.	TRBJ1-2	.	TGTGCCTGGAGGCCACTGGGTAACTATGGCTACACCTTC	CAWRPLGNYGYTF
TRBV18	14	TRBD1	TRBJ2-1	.	TGTGCCAGCTCACAGTCCCGGGACAGTAATGAGCAGTTCTTC	CASSQSRDSNEQFF
TRBV5-1	14	.	TRBJ2-7	.	TGCGCCAGCAGCCTGGGTGAGGGTCTAGGCGAGCAGTACTTC	CASSLGEGLGEQYF
TRBV5-1	13	.	TRBJ1-4	once	TGCGCCAGCAGCGCCGGACTGGGGGAAAAACTGTTTTTT	CASSAGLGEKLFF
TRBV5-6	13	TRBD1	TRBJ1-1	.	TGTGCCAGCAGCTTGGACAGGGGAACTGAAGCTTTCTTT	CASSLDRGTEAFF
TRBV30	13	TRBD2	TRBJ2-5	.	TGTGCCTGGAGGGCGGGGGGCCCAGGTGTCGAGCACTTC	CAWRAGGPGVEHF
TRBV9	15	.	TRBJ2-1	.	TGTGCCAGCAGCGTAGCGGGCAGCCAACACAATGAGCAGTTCTTC	CASSVAGSQHNEQFF
TRBV27	13	.	TRBJ2-1	.	TGTGCCAGCAGTTTAGGCAGGGGGGATGAGCAGTTCTTC	CASSLGRGDEQFF
TRBV18	14	.	TRBJ2-3	few	TGTGCCAGCTCACCTACGGGGAGCACAGATACGCAGTATTTT	CASSPTGSTDTQYF
TRBV30	15	.	TRBJ2-3	.	TGTGCCTGGAGCCAGCCCGGCAGGGTCACAGATACGCAGTATTTT	CAWSQPGRVTDTQYF
TRBV5-6	15	.	TRBJ2-7	.	TGTGCCAGCAGCCCAACTCCTAAGGGCCGCTACGAGCAGTACTTC	CASSPTPKGRYEQYF
TRBV7-2	14	.	TRBJ1-1	few	TGTGCCAGCAGTCGCGACCCAGGTAGAACTGAAGCTTTCTTT	CASSRDPGRTEAFF